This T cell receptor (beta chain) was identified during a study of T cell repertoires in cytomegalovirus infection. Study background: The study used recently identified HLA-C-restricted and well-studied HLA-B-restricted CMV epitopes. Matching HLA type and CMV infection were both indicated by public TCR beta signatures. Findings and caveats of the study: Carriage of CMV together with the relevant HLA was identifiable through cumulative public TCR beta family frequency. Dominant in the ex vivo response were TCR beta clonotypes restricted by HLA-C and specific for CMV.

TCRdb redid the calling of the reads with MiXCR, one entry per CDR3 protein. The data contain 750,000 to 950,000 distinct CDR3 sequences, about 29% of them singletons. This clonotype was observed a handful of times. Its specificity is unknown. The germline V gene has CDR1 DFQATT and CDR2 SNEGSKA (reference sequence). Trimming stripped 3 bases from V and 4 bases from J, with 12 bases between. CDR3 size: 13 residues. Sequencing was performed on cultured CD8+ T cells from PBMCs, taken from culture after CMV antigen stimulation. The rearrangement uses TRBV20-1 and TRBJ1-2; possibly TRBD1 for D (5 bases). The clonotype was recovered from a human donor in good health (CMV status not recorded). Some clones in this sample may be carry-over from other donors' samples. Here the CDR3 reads CSARLRDSYGYTF. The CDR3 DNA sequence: TGCAGTGCTAGGCTCAGGGATAGCTATGGCTACACCTTC.